This T cell receptor beta chain was sequenced in a study of shared clonotypes between healthy human individuals. Each donor was a Caucasian adult residing in Nashville, Tennessee. Some clones are missing from TCRdb's copy, which holds only in-frame ones; the method was immunoSEQ multiplex PCR. The table has fewer than 600,000 clones, about 76% seen once; the top ten hold approximately 13%. Trimming stripped 1 base from V and 4 bases from J, with 10 bases between. CDR3 length: 15 residues. Germline CDR1 SGHTA, CDR2 FQGNSA. This TCR derives from a woman aged 40 to 50 in good health. Some clones in this sample may be carry-over from other donors' samples. The chain combines TRBV7-2 with TRBJ1-4, with D possibly being TRBD1 (5 bases). The sample consisted of PBMCs. The CDR3 coding sequence is TGTGCCAGCAGCTTAGGTCCAGACAGTAATGAAAAACTGTTTTTT. This translates into CASSLGPDSNEKLFF. Combining the CDR3 with reference TRBV7-2 and TRBJ1-4 gives the whole variable domain GAGVSQSPSNKVTEKGKDVELRCDPISGHTALYWYRQSLGQGLEFLIYFQGNSAPDKSGLPSDRFSAERTGGSVSTLTIQRTQQEDSAVYLCASSLGPDSNEKLFFGSGTQLSVL.